This T cell receptor (beta chain) was identified in a study of cytomegalovirus exposure and HLA in healthy donors. In the PCR, 60 Vbeta and 13 Jbeta primers were used. Produced via immunoSEQ multiplex PCR; TCRdb's table is partial and in-frame only. Here the sample spans 150,000 to 200,000 clones, around 80% being singletons. Whole-study findings and limits: For most TCR sequences rarity was the rule, although some public TCRs occurred in many donors. Analyzed later, association rates of TCRs varied across HLA loci, with DRB1 most and HLA-C fewest. Using a false discovery rate of 0.05, a later analysis showed that fewer than 20,000 TCR beta sequences were associated with HLA alleles.

This clone was counted a few times. Its specificity is unknown. The sequence came from a male donor in good health and CMV-seropositive. The specimen sequenced was PBMCs.

DNA of the CDR3: TGTGCCAGCAGTCCGGCCAGGGGGCAGAAAGAGACCCAGTACTTC. It yields the protein CASSPARGQKETQYF. The rearrangement uses TRBV28 and TRBJ2-5, with 8 bases that match TRBD1. The J segment lost 3 bases and the V segment lost 5 bases, leaving 8 bases of the junction unmatched. The length of the CDR3 is 15 residues. From germline, CDR1 is MDHEN and CDR2 SYDVKM.